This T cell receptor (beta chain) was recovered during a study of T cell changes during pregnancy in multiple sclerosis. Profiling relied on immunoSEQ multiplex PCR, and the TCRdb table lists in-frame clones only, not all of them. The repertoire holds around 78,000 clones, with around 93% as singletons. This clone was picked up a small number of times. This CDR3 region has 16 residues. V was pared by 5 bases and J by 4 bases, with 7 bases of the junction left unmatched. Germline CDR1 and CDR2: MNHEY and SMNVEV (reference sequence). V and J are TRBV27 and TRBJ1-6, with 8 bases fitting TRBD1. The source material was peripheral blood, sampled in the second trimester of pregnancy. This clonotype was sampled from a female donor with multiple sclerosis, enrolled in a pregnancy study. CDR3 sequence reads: CASSIQGGTYNSPLHF. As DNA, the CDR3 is TGTGCCAGCAGTATACAGGGGGGCACTTATAATTCACCCCTCCACTTT.